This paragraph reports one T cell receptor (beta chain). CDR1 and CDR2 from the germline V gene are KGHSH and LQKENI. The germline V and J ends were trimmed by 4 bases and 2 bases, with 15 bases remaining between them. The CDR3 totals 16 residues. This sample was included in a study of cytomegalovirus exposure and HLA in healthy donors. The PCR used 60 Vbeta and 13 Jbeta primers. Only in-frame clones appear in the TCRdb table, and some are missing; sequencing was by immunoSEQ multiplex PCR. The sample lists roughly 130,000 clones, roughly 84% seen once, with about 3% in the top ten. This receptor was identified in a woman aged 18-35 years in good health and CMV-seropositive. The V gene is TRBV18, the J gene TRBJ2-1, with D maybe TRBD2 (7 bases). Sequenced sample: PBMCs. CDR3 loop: CASSRPPGGPYNEQFF. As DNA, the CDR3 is TGTGCCAGCTCACGGCCCCCCGGGGGGCCCTACAATGAGCAGTTCTTC.